This TCR beta chain was found in a study of cytomegalovirus exposure and HLA in healthy donors listed by TCRdb under 2017. General notes on the study: An earlier analysis of 587 of the donors reported 250 to 300 Gb of sequence data and more than 90 million unique TCR beta sequences from about 179 million T cells. An earlier analysis of 587 of the donors used high-throughput TCR beta sequencing to judge whether each TCR beta V gene segment behaved as functional or pseudogenic. About five DR-DQ haplotypes were handled as single units for association and clustering because linkage in the cohort was strong. Along with the approximately 670-subject first cohort, a separate validation cohort of about 110 different subjects was used. HLA typing covered class I and class II loci at four-digit resolution. The genetic ancestry cluster associated with self-reported Caucasian donors included about 84% of the approximately 410 genotyped donors. The later analysis used no new phenotypic data to find candidate immune exposures, relying instead on TCR beta sequences and their occurrence across donors. Genome-wide SNP genotypes for about three fifths of the roughly 700 donors were used in a later genetic analysis, which treated that subset as a discovery cohort. To predict cytomegalovirus infection status, the study brought together high-throughput TCR immunosequencing, statistical association of individual TCRs with disease status, and machine learning. The aim of the study was to test whether cataloging public T cell receptors could identify signatures of past pathogen exposure. Typing coverage differed by locus: A, B, C, DRB1 and DQB1 were typed in about 629-640 donors, DQA1 in about 550, DPA1 in approximately 600, and DPB1 in 450 to 490. Among some 400 genotyped donors of the cohort, an average of roughly 240,000 unique TCR beta nucleotide sequences were sequenced per donor, around 18% of them non-productive. Donor age, sex, ethnicity and CMV serostatus were collected together with the repertoire data. All discovery cohort repertoires had been generated on a single sequencing platform. A later analysis re-examined previously published TCR beta repertoires from around 670 donors and added high-resolution HLA genotyping to investigate patterns of TCR occurrence. The study used immunosequencing to profile the T cell repertoires of several hundred subjects and linked those repertoires to cytomegalovirus serostatus. About 300 gigabases of sequencing data and around 80 million unique TCR sequences made up an early release that covered nearly 650 HLA-typed donors.

Between the V and J ends, shortened by 2 bases and 1 base respectively, the junction contains 8 bases. The germline V gene sets CDR1 to SGHTA and CDR2 to FQGTGA. Including the terminal cysteine and phenylalanine, the CDR3 comprises 14 residues. Just the 42-base CDR3 DNA is kept, in frame starting at base 1. This clone was observed once. Its antigen has not been determined. No much larger clonotype is one base removed from it; base qualities were not supplied. Libraries were constructed by the immunoSEQ multiplex PCR assay. For the multiplex PCR, a mixture combining 60 forward primers for TCR Vbeta segments and 13 reverse primers for TCR Jbeta segments was used. The CDR3 region of rearranged TCR beta genes was amplified from genomic DNA by a multiplex PCR assay. The amplified TCR beta libraries were sequenced on the Illumina HiSeq System as 87-base-pair reads. The authors' pipeline ran thus. A later analysis tallied some 79 million unique TCR beta chains across the 666 repertoires, and 10 million to 11 million of those chains were shared by two or more donors. Raw reads were error-corrected and collapsed into unique sequences with a nearest-neighbor algorithm that merged closely related sequences to remove PCR and sequencing errors. V, D and J gene segments were assigned by aligning CDR3 sequences to IMGT reference sequences. For a sequence to be retained, a match of at least six nucleotides was required to both a V gene segment and a J gene segment. A rearrangement counted as productive if the CDR3 had no stop codons and remained in frame with V and J, and every other rearrangement counted as non-productive. CDR3 was defined according to IMGT convention as the region running from the second conserved V-encoded cysteine to the conserved J-encoded phenylalanine. In an earlier analysis of 587 of the donors, sequences lacking an unambiguous match to a single V gene segment were excluded. An earlier analysis of approximately 590 of the donors called V segments functional above 56.7% productive rearrangements and segregating when the between-donor standard deviation exceeded 5%. A statistical classification framework was developed to diagnose cytomegalovirus status using the catalog of TCR beta chain sequences. A later analysis assigned V and J genes by comparing TCR nucleotide sequences with IMGT/GENE-DB human TR gene sequences. In a later analysis, CDR3 sequences and most-parsimonious VDJ recombination scenarios were assigned using the TCRdist pipeline. In a later analysis, each TCR beta chain was defined by its CDR3 amino acid sequence together with its V-gene family, and reads lacking a unique V-gene family were excluded. In a later analysis, approximately 590 highly shared, low-generation-probability nucleotide sequences were removed to address suspected cross-contamination and a sequencing artifact. For each public chain, a later analysis derived a clonal expansion index from normalized ranks of inferred template counts within each repertoire. In a later analysis, generation probabilities were computed with a VDJ recombination model fitted to out-of-frame rearrangements, and the resulting probabilities were checked against IGoR. In a later analysis, hypergeometric tests were used to score TCR-TCR, TCR-HLA and TCR-CMV co-occurrence, with a repertoire-size bias correction applied to TCR pairs. To estimate false discovery rates, a later analysis permuted the HLA or CMV assignments 20 times. In a later analysis, co-occurring TCRs were grouped using DBSCAN, and TCRdist sequence similarity was added for clustering within HLA-allele-positive subsets. Co-occurrence clustering excluded repertoires with fewer than 30,000 or more than 120,000 public chains, plus five with anomalous nucleotide sharing. Not all clones reach the TCRdb copy of this immuneACCESS table, which keeps in-frame sequences only. Checked studies attribute under half of the gap to unresolved V genes and leave the rest unexplained. V and J calls and clone size are as listed in that table; D and trimming were resolved from the DNA. The sample records 150,000 to 160,000 clones, about 85% of which are singletons. The ten largest make up approximately 8% of the sample.

The cohort consisted of more than 650 healthy bone marrow donors. All cohort members were sampled while nominally healthy, although unrecorded immune exposures were likely present. The donor tested CMV seropositive, placing the donor among the 289 seropositive members of the cohort. Every donor gave a peripheral blood sample, and the peripheral blood mononuclear cells from that sample were used for TCR beta sequencing. Genomic DNA was extracted from the blood cell samples with the Qiagen DNeasy Blood Extraction Kit. Paper-wide results and their limitations: In the study, approximately 150 TCR beta chains were listed as associated with cytomegalovirus. A later analysis found that most CMV-associated TCR beta chains appeared HLA-restricted, with HLA associations seemingly driven largely by CMV exposure. In an earlier analysis of approximately 590 of the donors, most TCR beta V segments appeared in productive rearrangements about 87% or about 30% of the time, broadly matching IMGT annotations. It was suggested by the authors that the approach could potentially be generalized to other disease states and immunological phenotypes. Some IMGT-functional V segments, including TRBV6-2 and TRBV6-3, could not be told apart with the 87-base-pair reads, so those segments were excluded. When HLA alleles, especially DR and DQ, strongly co-occurred, TCR associations were difficult to assign to individual alleles. Presence/absence analyses assumed roughly uniform sequencing depth across donors, an assumption that may not hold. Compared with equally common non-associated chains, HLA-associated TCR beta chains in a later analysis were more clonally expanded and had lower generation probabilities. Immune exposure information for the cohort was limited to CMV serostatus. In vitro tests confirmed that a few of the cytomegalovirus-associated TCR beta chains recognize cytomegalovirus antigens. The classifier was reported to diagnose cytomegalovirus status with high specificity and sensitivity in both the original and validation cohorts. A cluster of highly shared sequence variants was judged likely to represent a technical artifact of the sequencing pipeline. A further reported finding was that TCR beta sequences accurately predicted the HLA-A and HLA-B alleles for most subjects in the first cohort. HLA typing was unavailable for some donors at each locus, so association tests used only the typed subset. Most TCR sequences were seen in very few donors, while some public TCRs were found in many individuals. This cohort had only TCR beta chains sequenced, and the lack of alpha or paired-chain data limited which features could be detected. Compared with the approximately 670-donor mean, donors in an Asian-associated ancestry cluster had fewer N-insertions in productive TCRs, according to a later genetic analysis. According to a later analysis, parvovirus B19, influenza, CMV and Epstein-Barr virus appeared linked to several top co-occurrence clusters. Because counts were too low, about 17 rarely observed V segments, including chromosome 9 orphons, were excluded from the earlier analysis of fewer than 650 of the donors. A later analysis found that TCR association rates varied across HLA loci, with DRB1 alleles showing the most associated TCRs and HLA-C alleles the fewest. Correlated functional status among segregating V segments might be attributable to linkage disequilibrium, but an unknown experimental factor could not be ruled out. V-gene and J-gene trimming of TCR beta chains was associated with a missense DCLRE1C variant in a later genetic analysis, and the association was replicated in an independent cohort. In a later analysis, 16,951 TCR beta sequences were associated with specific HLA alleles at a false discovery rate of 0.05.

The receptor's source is a man aged 30-40 years in good health and CMV-seropositive. The chain uses TRBV7-3 and TRBJ1-1; no D segment can be confidently identified. The sample taken for sequencing was PBMCs. The nucleotides read TGTGCCAGCAGCTTAGGAAGACAGAACACTGAAGCTTTCTTT. It is translated as CASSLGRQNTEAFF.